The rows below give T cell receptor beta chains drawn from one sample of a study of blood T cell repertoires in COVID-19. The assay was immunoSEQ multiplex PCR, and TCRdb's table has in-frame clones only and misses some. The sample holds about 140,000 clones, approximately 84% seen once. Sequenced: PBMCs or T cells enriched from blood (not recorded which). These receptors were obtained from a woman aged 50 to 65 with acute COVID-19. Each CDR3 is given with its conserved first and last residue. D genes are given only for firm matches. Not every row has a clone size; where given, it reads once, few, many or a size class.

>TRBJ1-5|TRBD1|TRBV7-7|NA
CASSQSGTGFNQPQHF
TGTGCCAGCAGCCAATCCGGGACAGGGTTCAATCAGCCCCAGCATTTT
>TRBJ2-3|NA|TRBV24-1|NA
CATSDWSSTDTQYF
TGTGCCACCAGTGATTGGAGCAGCACAGATACGCAGTATTTT
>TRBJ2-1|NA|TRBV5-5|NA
CASSLKLNGNEQFF
TGTGCCAGCAGCTTGAAGCTAAATGGCAATGAGCAGTTCTTC
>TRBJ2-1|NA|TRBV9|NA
CASSPPSGVDYYNEQFF
TGTGCCAGCAGCCCTCCCAGTGGAGTGGATTATTACAATGAGCAGTTCTTC
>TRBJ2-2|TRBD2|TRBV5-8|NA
CASSLEGLAGGGTGELFF
TGTGCCAGCAGCTTGGAGGGGCTAGCGGGAGGTGGCACCGGGGAGCTGTTTTTT
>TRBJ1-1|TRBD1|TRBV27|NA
CASSWGQGSVGTEAFF
TGTGCCAGCAGTTGGGGACAGGGGAGTGTAGGGACTGAAGCTTTCTTT
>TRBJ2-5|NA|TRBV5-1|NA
CASSTGSEETQYF
TGCGCCAGCAGCACGGGTAGCGAGGAGACCCAGTACTTC
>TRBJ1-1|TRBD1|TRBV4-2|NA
CASSQDLFSTGGNTEAFF
TGTGCCAGCAGCCAAGATCTTTTTTCGACAGGGGGGAACACTGAAGCTTTCTTT
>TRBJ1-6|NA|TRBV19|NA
CASNRVYNSPLHF
TGTGCCAGCAACAGAGTGTATAATTCACCCCTCCACTTT
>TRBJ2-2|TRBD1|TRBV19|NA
CATAGQGYTGELFF
TGTGCCACCGCGGGACAGGGCTACACCGGGGAGCTGTTTTTT
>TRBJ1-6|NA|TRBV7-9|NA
CASSLGAGSSYNSPLHF
TGTGCCAGCAGCTTAGGCGCGGGGAGCTCCTATAATTCACCCCTCCACTTT
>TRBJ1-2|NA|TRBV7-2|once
CASSPAAGNYGYTF
TGTGCCAGCAGCCCGGCTGCCGGGAACTATGGCTACACCTTC
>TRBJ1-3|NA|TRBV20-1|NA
CGVPGNTIYF
TGCGGAGTTCCTGGAAACACCATATATTTT
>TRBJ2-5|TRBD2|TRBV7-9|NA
CASSPRGGLETQYF
TGTGCCAGCAGCCCCCGCGGGGGGCTCGAGACCCAGTACTTC
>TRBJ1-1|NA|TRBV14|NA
CASSPDFFEAFF
TGTGCCAGCAGCCCGGACTTCTTTGAAGCTTTCTTT
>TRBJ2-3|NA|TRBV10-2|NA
CASSDLQTQYF
TGCGCCAGCAGTGACCTCCAGACGCAGTATTTT
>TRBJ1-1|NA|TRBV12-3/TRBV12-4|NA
CASSDTEAFF
TGTGCCAGCAGCGACACGGAAGCTTTCTTT
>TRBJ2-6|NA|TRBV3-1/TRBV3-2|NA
CASSQTVSGANVLTF
TGTGCCAGCAGCCAAACAGTGTCAGGGGCCAACGTCCTGACTTTC
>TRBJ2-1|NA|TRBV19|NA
CASGPGASSYNEQFF
TGTGCCAGTGGCCCAGGGGCGAGCTCCTACAATGAGCAGTTCTTC
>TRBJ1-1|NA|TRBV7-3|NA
CASSFGGNTEAFF
TGTGCCAGCAGCTTCGGCGGTAACACTGAAGCTTTCTTT
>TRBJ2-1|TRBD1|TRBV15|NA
CATSEGQAISSYNEQFF
TGTGCCACCAGCGAAGGACAGGCAATCAGCTCCTACAATGAGCAGTTCTTC
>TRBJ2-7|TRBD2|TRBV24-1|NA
CATSDFGTSGSYEQYF
TGTGCCACCAGTGATTTCGGGACTAGCGGGAGCTACGAGCAGTACTTC
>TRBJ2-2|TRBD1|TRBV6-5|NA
CASSNLGTGVGELFF
TGTGCCAGCAGTAATCTCGGGACAGGGGTTGGGGAGCTGTTTTTT
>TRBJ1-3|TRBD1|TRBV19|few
CASSIRLGQVAGNTIYF
TGTGCCAGTAGTATTCGATTGGGACAGGTTGCTGGAAACACCATATATTTT
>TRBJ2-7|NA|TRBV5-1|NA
CASRWGAGTYEQYF
TGCGCCAGCAGATGGGGCGCAGGGACCTACGAGCAGTACTTC
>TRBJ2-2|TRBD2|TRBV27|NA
CASSLAGGPVGELFF
TGTGCCAGCAGCCTAGCGGGAGGGCCGGTCGGGGAGCTGTTTTTT
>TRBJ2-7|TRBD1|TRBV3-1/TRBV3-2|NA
CASSQAGTGGGEQYF
TGTGCCAGCAGCCAAGCAGGGACAGGGGGAGGAGAGCAGTACTTC
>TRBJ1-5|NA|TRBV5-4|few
CASSLDMADQPQHF
TGTGCCAGCAGCTTGGATATGGCGGATCAGCCCCAGCATTTT
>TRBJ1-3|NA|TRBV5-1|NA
CASSLAGSRRGNTIYF
TGCGCCAGCAGCTTGGCCGGAAGCAGGCGCGGAAACACCATATATTTT
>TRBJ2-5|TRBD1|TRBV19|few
CASSTGQATLETQYF
TGTGCCAGTAGTACCGGACAGGCAACTCTAGAGACCCAGTACTTC
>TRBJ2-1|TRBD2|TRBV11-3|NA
CASSLDGWAAGGSYNEQFF
TGTGCCAGCAGCTTAGATGGCTGGGCGGCGGGAGGTTCCTACAATGAGCAGTTCTTC
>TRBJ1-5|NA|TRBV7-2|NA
CASSSPPLLPQHF
TGTGCCAGCAGCTCCCCACCCCTATTGCCCCAGCATTTT
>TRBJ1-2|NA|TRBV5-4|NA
CASSLEAGNYGYTF
TGTGCCAGCAGCTTGGAGGCAGGGAACTATGGCTACACCTTC
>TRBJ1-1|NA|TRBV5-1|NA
CASSLAGVGEYTEAFF
TGCGCCAGCAGCTTGGCAGGGGTGGGAGAGTACACTGAAGCTTTCTTT
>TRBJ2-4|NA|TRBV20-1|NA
CSASPAGKNIQYF
TGCAGTGCTAGTCCAGCGGGCAAAAACATTCAGTACTTC
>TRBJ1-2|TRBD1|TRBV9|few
CASTLGQGALGYGYTF
TGTGCCAGCACCTTGGGACAGGGGGCGCTGGGCTATGGCTACACCTTC
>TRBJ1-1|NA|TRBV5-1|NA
CASSLSSVNTEAFF
TGCGCCAGCAGCTTATCATCGGTTAACACTGAAGCTTTCTTT
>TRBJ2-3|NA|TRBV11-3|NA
CASTFRPGADTQYF
TGTGCCAGCACCTTCCGCCCAGGGGCAGATACGCAGTATTTT
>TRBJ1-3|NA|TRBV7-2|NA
CASSTLQGTGNTIYF
TGTGCCAGCAGCACCTTACAGGGTACTGGAAACACCATATATTTT
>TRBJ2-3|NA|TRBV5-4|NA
CASSLARLGTDTQYF
TGTGCCAGCAGCTTGGCGCGACTCGGCACAGATACGCAGTATTTT
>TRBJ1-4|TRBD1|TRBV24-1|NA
CATSDPGQGTTNEKLFF
TGTGCCACCAGTGATCCCGGACAGGGCACGACTAATGAAAAACTGTTTTTT
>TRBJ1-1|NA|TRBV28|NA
CASSFTGITEAFF
TGTGCCAGCAGTTTCACAGGGATCACTGAAGCTTTCTTT
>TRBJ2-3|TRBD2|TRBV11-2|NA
CASSWTSGATDTQYF
TGTGCCAGCAGCTGGACTAGCGGGGCCACAGATACGCAGTATTTT
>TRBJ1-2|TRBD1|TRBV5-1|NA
CASSLPRQGSGYTF
TGCGCCAGCAGCTTACCCAGACAGGGCTCTGGCTACACCTTC
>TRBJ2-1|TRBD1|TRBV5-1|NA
CASSLRNRDRGRNEQFF
TGCGCCAGCAGCCTACGAAACCGGGACAGGGGGCGGAATGAGCAGTTCTTC
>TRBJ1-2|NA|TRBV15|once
CATSTGVVGYTF
TGTGCCACCAGCACCGGGGTAGTTGGCTACACCTTC
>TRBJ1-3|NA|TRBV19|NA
CASSISGPRSGNTIYF
TGTGCCAGTAGTATTTCAGGGCCGAGATCTGGAAACACCATATATTTT
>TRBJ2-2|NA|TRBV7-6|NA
CASSLDSNSGELFF
TGTGCCAGCAGCTTAGACAGTAATTCCGGGGAGCTGTTTTTT
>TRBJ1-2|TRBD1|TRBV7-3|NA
CASSFDRTGNYGYTF
TGTGCCAGCAGCTTCGATCGGACAGGGAACTATGGCTACACCTTC
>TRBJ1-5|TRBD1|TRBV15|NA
CATSRDLGQGNNQPQHF
TGTGCCACCAGCAGAGACTTAGGACAGGGGAACAATCAGCCCCAGCATTTT